This T cell receptor (beta chain) stems from a study of T cells after somatic rescue of genetic block. The CDR3 extends over 11 amino acids. V lost 4 bases, J lost 2 bases, and 5 bases lay in between. Germline CDR1 DFQATT, CDR2 SNEGSKA (reference sequence). The assay was immunoSEQ multiplex PCR, and TCRdb's table has in-frame clones only and misses some. The top ten clones hold around 3% of a sample with roughly 70,000 clones, about 90% of them seen once. The chain uses TRBV20-1 and TRBJ2-5; D is unclear. The receptor's source is a man aged 40-50 years. The sequencing sample was made of peripheral blood mononuclear cells (PBMCs). The CDR3 coding sequence is TGCAGTGCTAATAGACAAGAGACCCAGTACTTC. It specifies CSANRQETQYF.